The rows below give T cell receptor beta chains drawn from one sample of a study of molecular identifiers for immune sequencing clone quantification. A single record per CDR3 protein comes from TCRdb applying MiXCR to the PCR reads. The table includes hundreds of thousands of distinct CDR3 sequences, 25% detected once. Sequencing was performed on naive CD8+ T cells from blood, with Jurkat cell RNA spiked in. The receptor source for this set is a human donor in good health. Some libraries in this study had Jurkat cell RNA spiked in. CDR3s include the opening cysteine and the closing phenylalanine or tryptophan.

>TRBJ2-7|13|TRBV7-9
CASSPWTAYEQYF
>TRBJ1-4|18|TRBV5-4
CASSLAAAVPATNEKLFF
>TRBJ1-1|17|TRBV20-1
CSARDKNRGLSGTEAFF
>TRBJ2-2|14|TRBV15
CATSRDRDTGELFF
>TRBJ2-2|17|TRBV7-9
CASIPGQPYMNTGELFF
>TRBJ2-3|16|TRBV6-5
CASSPMRGGGTDTQYF
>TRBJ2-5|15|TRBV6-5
CASSPTDREDETQYF
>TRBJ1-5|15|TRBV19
CASSISQGASQPQHF
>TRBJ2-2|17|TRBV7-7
CASSLGNTQGVTGELFF
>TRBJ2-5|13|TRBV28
CASSRDWRETQYF
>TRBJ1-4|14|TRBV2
CASRTGHGNEKLFF
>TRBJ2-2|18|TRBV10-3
CAISESWRLAENTGELFF
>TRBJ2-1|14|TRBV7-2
CASPPGGSYNEQFF
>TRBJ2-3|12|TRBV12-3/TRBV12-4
CASSDPRDTQYF
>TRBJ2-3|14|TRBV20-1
CSARALDHTDTQYF
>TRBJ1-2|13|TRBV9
CASSVGEDYGYTF
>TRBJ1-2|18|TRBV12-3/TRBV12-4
CASSFVFWTGDANYGYTF
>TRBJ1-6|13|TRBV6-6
CASIRDGGSPLHF
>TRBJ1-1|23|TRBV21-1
CASSPDKHSCKVPVTGTNTEAFF
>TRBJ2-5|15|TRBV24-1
CATSDPLAPLETQYF
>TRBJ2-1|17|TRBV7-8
CASSYLWTSGGADEQFF
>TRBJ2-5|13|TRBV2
CASSEAREETQYF
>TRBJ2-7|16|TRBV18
CASSPPPGQARDEQYF
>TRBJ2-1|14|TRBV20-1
CSARNSYLGNEQFF
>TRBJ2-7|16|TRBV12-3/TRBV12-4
CASSPEGTGEYYEQYF
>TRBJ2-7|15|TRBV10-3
CAISESSEKSYEQYF
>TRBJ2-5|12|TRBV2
CASSSDRETQYF
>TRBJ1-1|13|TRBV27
CASRLGGGTEAFF
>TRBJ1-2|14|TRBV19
CASSIGPGDYGYTF
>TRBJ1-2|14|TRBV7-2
CASSLEADPYGYTF
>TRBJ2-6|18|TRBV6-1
CATLPWTVEFSGANVLTF
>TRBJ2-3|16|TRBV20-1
CSARGVGAWSTDTQYF
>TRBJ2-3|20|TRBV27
CASSLNWGLAAVGSTDTQYF
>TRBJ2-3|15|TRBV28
CAAATLDQSTDTQYF
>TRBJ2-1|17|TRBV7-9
CASTPPSTETHYNEQFF
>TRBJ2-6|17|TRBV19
CASRLTGGGSGANVLTF